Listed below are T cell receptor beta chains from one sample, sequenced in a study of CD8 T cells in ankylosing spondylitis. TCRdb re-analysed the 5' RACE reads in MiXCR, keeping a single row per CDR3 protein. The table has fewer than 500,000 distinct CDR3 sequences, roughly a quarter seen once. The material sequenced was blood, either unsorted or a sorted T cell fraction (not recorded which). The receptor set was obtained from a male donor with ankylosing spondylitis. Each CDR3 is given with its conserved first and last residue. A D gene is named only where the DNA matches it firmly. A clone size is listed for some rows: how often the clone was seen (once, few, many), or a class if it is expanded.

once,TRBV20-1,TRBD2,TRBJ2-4,CSQGRGEDIQYF
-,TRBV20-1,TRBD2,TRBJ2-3,CSASGGKDTQYF
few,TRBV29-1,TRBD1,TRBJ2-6,CSVETGQGVHGANVLTF
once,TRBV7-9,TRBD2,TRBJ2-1,CASSPWTSGRFNEQFF
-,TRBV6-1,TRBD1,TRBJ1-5,CASRRQGNNQPQHF
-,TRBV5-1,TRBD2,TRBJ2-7,CASSLGKGLAGSGEQYF
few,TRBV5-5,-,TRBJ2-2,CASRTQATGELFF
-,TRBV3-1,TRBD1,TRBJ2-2,CASSFWTGPGELFF
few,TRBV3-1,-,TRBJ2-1,CASSLLRSDEQFF
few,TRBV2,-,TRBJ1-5,CASSDLTSSNQPQHF
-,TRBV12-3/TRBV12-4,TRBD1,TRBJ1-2,CASSSTGGEYGYTF
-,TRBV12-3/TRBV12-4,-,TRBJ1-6,CASSSPGDYNSPLHF
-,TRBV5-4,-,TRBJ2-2,CASSLASLGTGELFF
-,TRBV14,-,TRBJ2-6,CASSQHGVLLDGANVLTF
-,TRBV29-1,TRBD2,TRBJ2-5,CSVNGLAQETQYF
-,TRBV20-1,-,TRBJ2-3,CSLTGFLSTDTQYF
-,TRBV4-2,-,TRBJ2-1,CASSQDRESSEQFF
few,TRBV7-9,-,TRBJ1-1,CASSFSQGITEAFF
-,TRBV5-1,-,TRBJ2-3,CASSLGIADSTDTQYF
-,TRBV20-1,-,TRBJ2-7,CSARSSSYEQYF
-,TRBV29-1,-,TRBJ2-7,CSVQGDGIYEQYF
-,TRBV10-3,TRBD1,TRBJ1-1,CAIRNRGSGEVNTEAFF